The rows below give T cell receptor beta chains drawn from one sample of a study of cytomegalovirus exposure and HLA in healthy donors. Repertoires were generated with immunoSEQ multiplex PCR, while TCRdb's copy carries only in-frame clones and drops some. This sample carries 150,000 to 200,000 clones, around 80% of them seen once, and the ten largest clones take roughly 8%. Material for sequencing was PBMCs. The receptor set was obtained from a male donor in good health and CMV-seropositive. The CDR3 runs from the conserved cysteine through the conserved F or W. D genes are given only for firm matches. Clone size, where shown, is once, few, many, or a class for clones that have expanded.

abundance	j_gene	d_gene	len	v_gene	CDR3aa	CDR3nt
.	TRBJ1-3	.	15	TRBV5-8	CASSLMGLTGNTIYF	TGTGCCAGCAGCTTGATGGGCCTTACTGGAAACACCATATATTTT
.	TRBJ1-2	.	16	TRBV7-9	CASSLDIGQSSYGYTF	TGTGCCAGCAGCTTAGATATAGGACAATCTTCCTATGGCTACACCTTC
.	TRBJ1-1	TRBD1	15	TRBV5-1	CASSMGTGKNTEAFF	TGCGCCAGCAGCATGGGGACAGGGAAGAACACTGAAGCTTTCTTT
.	TRBJ1-3	TRBD1	17	TRBV27	CASSASQGPQLGNTIYF	TGTGCCAGCAGTGCGTCACAGGGGCCGCAACTGGGAAACACCATATATTTT
.	TRBJ2-7	TRBD2	14	TRBV30	CAWSPGGSSYEQYF	TGTGCCTGGAGTCCCGGCGGGAGCTCCTACGAGCAGTACTTC
.	TRBJ1-3	.	14	TRBV2	CASSELRSGNTIYF	TGTGCCAGCAGTGAACTACGCTCTGGAAACACCATATATTTT
.	TRBJ2-7	.	14	TRBV4-3	CASSQDGGYYEQYF	TGCGCCAGCAGCCAAGATGGGGGGTACTACGAGCAGTACTTC
.	TRBJ2-1	.	14	TRBV5-4	CASSLTGSYNEQFF	TGTGCCAGCAGCTTGACGGGTTCCTACAATGAGCAGTTCTTC
.	TRBJ2-7	TRBD2	15	TRBV10-3	CAISDPSGDSYEQYF	TGTGCCATCAGTGATCCTAGCGGGGACTCCTACGAGCAGTACTTC
.	TRBJ2-1	TRBD2	19	TRBV5-1	CASSNLAGGPRASYNEQFF	TGCGCCAGCAGCAACCTAGCGGGGGGGCCTCGAGCGTCCTACAATGAGCAGTTCTTC
.	TRBJ1-5	.	12	TRBV7-2	CASSLGGQPQHF	TGTGCCAGCAGCTTAGGAGGTCAGCCCCAGCATTTT
.	TRBJ1-1	.	11	TRBV6-5	CASIRYTEAFF	TGTGCCAGCATCCGTTACACTGAAGCTTTCTTT
.	TRBJ2-7	.	14	TRBV28	CASSLPGDYYEQYF	TGTGCCAGCAGTTTACCAGGGGACTACTACGAGCAGTACTTC
once	TRBJ2-1	.	13	TRBV7-9	CASSPGTYNEQFF	TGTGCCAGCAGCCCAGGAACCTACAATGAGCAGTTCTTC
.	TRBJ2-7	TRBD2	18	TRBV27	CASSLSHSGSSGAHEQYF	TGTGCCAGCAGTTTATCGCATTCTGGGTCTAGCGGGGCCCACGAGCAGTACTTC
.	TRBJ1-1	.	14	TRBV4-3	CASSQETKAGEAFF	TGCGCCAGCAGCCAAGAAACAAAGGCAGGTGAAGCTTTCTTT
.	TRBJ1-3	.	14	TRBV13	CASSSRGPGNTIYF	TGTGCCAGCAGCTCCCGTGGCCCTGGAAACACCATATATTTT
.	TRBJ2-5	.	15	TRBV25-1	CASAETTSFVETQYF	TGTGCCAGCGCCGAAACAACTAGTTTCGTCGAGACCCAGTACTTC
.	TRBJ2-1	.	15	TRBV7-2	CASSASASSYNEQFF	TGTGCCAGCAGTGCTAGCGCAAGCTCCTACAATGAGCAGTTCTTC
.	TRBJ1-2	.	13	TRBV5-5	CASGLGPRGSYTF	TGTGCCAGCGGACTAGGGCCCCGGGGGAGCTACACCTTC
few	TRBJ1-1	.	13	TRBV11-2	CASSPSGNTEAFF	TGTGCCAGCAGCCCATCGGGGAACACTGAAGCTTTCTTT
.	TRBJ1-4	.	14	TRBV6-5	CASSSGSTNEKLFF	TGTGCCAGCAGTTCGGGATCAACTAATGAAAAACTGTTTTTT